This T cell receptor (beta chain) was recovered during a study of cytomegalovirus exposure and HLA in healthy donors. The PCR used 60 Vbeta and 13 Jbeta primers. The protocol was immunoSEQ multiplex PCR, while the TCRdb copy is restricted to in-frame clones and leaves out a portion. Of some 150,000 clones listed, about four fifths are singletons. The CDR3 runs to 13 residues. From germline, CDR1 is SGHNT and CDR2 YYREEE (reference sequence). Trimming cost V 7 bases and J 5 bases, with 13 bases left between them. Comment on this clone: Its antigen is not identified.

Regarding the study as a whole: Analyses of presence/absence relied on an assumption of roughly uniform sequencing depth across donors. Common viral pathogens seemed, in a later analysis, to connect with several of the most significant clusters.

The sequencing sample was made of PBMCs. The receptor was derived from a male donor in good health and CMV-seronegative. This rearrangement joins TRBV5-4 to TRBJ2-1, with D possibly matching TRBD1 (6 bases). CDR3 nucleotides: TGTGCCAGCCACACAGGGACCAACAATGAGCAGTTCTTC. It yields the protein CASHTGTNNEQFF.